Described below is a single T cell receptor beta chain sequence and its context. The sample belongs to a study of blood T cell repertoires in COVID-19. This CDR3 region has 18 residues. CDR1 is KGHDR and CDR2 is SFDVKD in the germline V gene. V lost 3 bases and J lost 2; bases outside the gene matches: 8. Data came from immunoSEQ multiplex PCR; TCRdb stores just in-frame clones and leaves some out. The sample carries 320,000 or so clones, roughly 90% recorded once. Specimen: PBMCs or T cells enriched from blood (not recorded which). This TCR derives from a man in his 60s who had recovered from COVID-19. V gene TRBV24-1 combines with J gene TRBJ1-3; 11 bases map to TRBD1. This chain's CDR3 is CATSDTGTGGSAGNTIYF. CDR3 in DNA: TGTGCCACCAGTGATACCGGGACAGGGGGTTCTGCTGGAAACACCATATATTTT.